One sample yielded the 7 T cell receptor beta chains listed below, sequenced in a study of blood T cell repertoires in COVID-19 (dated by TCRdb to 2019 to 2021). Libraries were constructed by the immunoSEQ multiplex PCR assay. TCRdb mirrors the immuneACCESS table, restricted to in-frame sequences. Some clones are absent from its copies; in checked studies, under half trace to an unresolved V gene, and the reason for the others is unknown. The sample table lists fewer than 500,000 clones, over 75% of them with a count of one. The ten largest clones add up to 1% to 1.3% of the sample. The sequenced material came from PBMCs or T cells enriched from blood (not recorded which). These receptors all stem from a man aged 25-45 years who had recovered from COVID-19.

The chain has TRBV27 and TRBJ2-7, with D possibly TRBD2 on 6 matching bases. With 6 bases removed from V and 0 bases from J, the gap between germline ends came to 18 bases. This CDR3 spans 16 amino acids. Germline assignment: CDR1 MNHEY and CDR2 SMNVEV (reference sequence). The CDR3, as DNA: TGTGCCAGCAGAGAAACCGGGACTCAGAGCTCCTACGAGCAGTACTTC. Translation: CASRETGTQSSYEQYF.

This clone was found once. The rearrangement links TRBV6-5 to TRBJ2-5, with TRBD2 identical over 9 bases. Trimming cost V 8 bases and J 3 bases; bases outside gene matches: 10. Germline V gene lookup returns CDR1 MNHEY and CDR2 SVGAGI. This CDR3 region has 15 residues. The CDR3 DNA is TGTGCCAGCGGGGTACAACTAGCGGGTGAAGAGACCCAGTACTTC. It codes for CASGVQLAGEETQYF.

The V gene is TRBV7-7, the J gene TRBJ2-5, with TRBD1 matching over 9 bases. There are 15 residues in the CDR3. The germline gives CDR1 SSHAT, CDR2 FNYEAQ (reference sequence). V trimming: 4 bases; J trimming: 5 bases; junction bases outside the gene matches: 8. The CDR3 coding sequence is TGTGCCAGCAGCTCCTGGACAGGGGTAGGGGAGACCCAGTACTTC. Encoded protein: CASSSWTGVGETQYF. Looking up the rest from reference TRBV7-7 and TRBJ2-5 gives the full variable domain: GAGVSQSPRYKVTKRGQDVTLRCDPISSHATLYWYQQALGQGPEFLTYFNYEAQPDKSGLPSDRFSAERPEGSISTLTIQRTEQRDSAMYRCASSSWTGVGETQYFGPGTRLLVL.

CDR3 protein: CASSAVSPVEGGEQFF. CDR3 nucleotide sequence: TGCGCCAGCAGCGCCGTTAGCCCAGTGGAGGGTGGTGAGCAGTTCTTC. The chain recombines TRBV10-2 with TRBJ2-1; TRBD2 might be the D (6 bases). CDR3 length: 16 amino acids. Trimming took off 6 bases at V and 9 bases at J, with 24 bases between the two ends. The germline V gene has CDR1 WSHSY and CDR2 SAAADI.

This chain uses TRBV6-5 with TRBJ1-2; TRBD1 matches 7 bases. The CDR3 spans 13 residues. With 6 bases clipped from V and 5 bases from J, the junction kept 6 bases outside the gene matches. Germline CDR1 and CDR2: MNHEY and SVGAGI. CDR3 sequence: CASRGRGEYGYTF. The CDR3 DNA reads TGTGCCAGCAGGGGCAGGGGGGAATATGGCTACACCTTC.

This clone was seen repeatedly, ten times or more. The chain employs TRBV5-4 and TRBJ2-3; D tentatively fits TRBD1 or TRBD2 (9 bases each). This CDR3 has 17 amino acids. Germline V CDR1 and CDR2: SGHNT, YYREEE (reference sequence). Trimming removed 4 bases at V and 6 bases at J, with 24 bases between. CDR3 sequence reads: CASSVGQGIAGVDTQYF. The CDR3 nucleotides read TGTGCCAGCAGCGTGGGACAGGGAATAGCGGGAGTCGATACGCAGTATTTT.

The gene calls are TRBV4-1 and TRBJ1-1; D might be TRBD1 (6 bases). CDR1 is MGHRA and CDR2 is YSYEKL in the germline V gene. The CDR3 has 15 residues. Trimming cost V 0 bases and J 6 bases, with 14 bases left between them. CDR3 sequence reads: CASSQDQGTIPEAFF. The DNA of the CDR3 is TGCGCCAGCAGCCAAGATCAGGGGACGATCCCTGAAGCTTTCTTT.